A single sample is the source of the 28 T cell receptor beta chains below, sequenced in a study of siplizumab effects on memory and regulatory T cells. Measured with immunoSEQ multiplex PCR; TCRdb has only the in-frame clones, and not every one. This table holds about 50,000 clones, under 98% found once. The sample was naive CD4+ T cells sorted from blood. The receptors were sampled from a human donor in good health.

V usage is TRBV30 and J usage is TRBJ2-7, with 8 bases matching TRBD1. With 1 base clipped from V and 3 bases from J, the junction kept 8 bases outside the gene matches. Germline loops: CDR1 GTSNPN, CDR2 SVGIG (reference sequence). There are 15 residues in the CDR3. CDR3 region: CAWSALLDRVYEQYF. The CDR3 DNA reads TGTGCCTGGAGTGCCCTCCTGGACAGGGTCTACGAGCAGTACTTC.

The chain has TRBV5-5 and TRBJ1-4; 8 bases are shared with TRBD1. The germline V gene has CDR1 SGHKS and CDR2 YYEKEE (reference sequence). Losses at the gene ends were 0 bases for V and 7 bases for J; bases not matched to a gene: 8. This CDR3 spans 16 amino acids. CDR3: CASSLAGGNMGEKLFF. CDR3 nucleotides: TGTGCCAGCAGCTTGGCAGGGGGCAATATGGGTGAAAAACTGTTTTTT.

The CDR3 DNA sequence: TGTGCCAGCAGCTCCGGGACAGCCCAAGAGACCCAGTACTTC. Its translation: CASSSGTAQETQYF. The chain links TRBV5-4 to TRBJ2-5, with 7 positions matching TRBD1. CDR3 length: 14 residues. From germline, CDR1 is SGHNT and CDR2 YYREEE (reference sequence). V was pared by 3 bases and J by 1 base, with 3 bases of the junction left unmatched.

The chain employs TRBV6-1 and TRBJ1-3; no definite D call. Germline V lookup: CDR1 MNHNS, CDR2 SASEGT. V dropped 4 bases and J dropped 0 bases, with 10 bases sitting between them. The CDR3 loop spans 15 amino acids. CDR3 residues: CASSGAVLSGNTIYF. CDR3 nucleotides: TGTGCCAGCAGTGGGGCAGTACTCTCTGGAAACACCATATATTTT.

In this sample, this clone turned up once. V and J are TRBV27 and TRBJ1-5; 7 bases line up with TRBD1. After removal of 0 bases from V and 3 bases from J, the junction contained 2 bases not matched to a gene. The CDR3 is 15 residues long. Germline lookup yields CDR1 MNHEY and CDR2 SMNVEV (reference sequence). CDR3 bases: TGTGCCAGCAGTTTATCTGGACAGGTCAATCAGCCCCAGCATTTT. It translates to CASSLSGQVNQPQHF.

The chain has TRBV6-6 and TRBJ2-7; TRBD1 matches 9 bases. The CDR3 runs 14 residues. The V gene end was trimmed by 6 bases and the J gene end by 3 bases; junction bases not matched to a gene: 6. CDR1 MNHNY and CDR2 SVGAGI come from the germline V gene (reference sequence). The CDR3 loop reads CASRAQGASYEQYF. The CDR3 region has the DNA TGTGCCAGCAGGGCACAGGGGGCTAGCTACGAGCAGTACTTC.

V is TRBV19 and J is TRBJ2-4, with D possibly being TRBD1 (6 bases). V was clipped by 7 bases and J by 7 bases, with 11 bases between them. The CDR3 loop spans 12 amino acids. Germline-derived CDR1 and CDR2 are LNHDA and SQIVND (reference sequence). The CDR3 region is CASKTGSNIQYF. Here the CDR3 DNA reads TGTGCCAGTAAAACAGGGTCTAACATTCAGTACTTC.

The count of this clone is one. The chain couples TRBV2 to TRBJ1-5, with D unresolved. The CDR3 extends over 17 amino acids. Germline CDR1 and CDR2: SNHLY and FYNNEI. Deletions cut 4 bases from V and 2 bases from J, with 18 bases between. The CDR3 bases are TGTGCCAGCAGTGTCATAAGTGGGCCCGGGGGCAATCAGCCCCAGCATTTT. It is translated as CASSVISGPGGNQPQHF.

The chain combines TRBV7-2 with TRBJ1-4; no clear D. Trimming shortened V by 4 bases and J by 0 bases, and 9 bases separated the two germline ends. The germline V gene encodes CDR1 SGHTA and CDR2 FQGNSA. This CDR3 comprises 15 residues. The CDR3 region is CASSSDGATNEKLFF. The CDR3 DNA reads as TGTGCCAGCAGCTCTGACGGTGCAACTAATGAAAAACTGTTTTTT.

This chain links TRBV5-6 with TRBJ2-2; 10 bases fit TRBD2. With 3 bases clipped from V and 3 bases from J, the junction kept 2 bases outside the gene matches. Germline V gives CDR1 SGHDT, CDR2 YYEEEE. This CDR3 has 15 amino acids. CDR3: CASSWTSGHTGELFF. CDR3 sequence (DNA): TGTGCCAGCAGCTGGACTAGCGGCCACACCGGGGAGCTGTTTTTT.

The rearrangement uses TRBV20-1 and TRBJ1-1; no clear D gene. V dropped 6 bases and J dropped 5 bases, with 7 bases sitting between them. The CDR3 runs to 10 residues. The germline gives CDR1 DFQATT, CDR2 SNEGSKA (reference sequence). CDR3 in amino acids: CSARRTEAFF. The DNA of the CDR3 is TGCAGTGCCAGGAGGACTGAAGCTTTCTTT.

The genes are TRBV5-1 and TRBJ2-3; maybe TRBD1 (5 bases). The CDR3 consists of 13 residues. CDR1 and CDR2 from the germline V gene are SGHRS and YFSETQ. The V end lost 5 bases, the J end lost 2 bases, and 9 bases lay between the germline ends. The CDR3 DNA sequence: TGCGCCAGCAGTGGGGCAGCCACAGATACGCAGTATTTT. It codes for CASSGAATDTQYF.

The chain couples TRBV4-2 to TRBJ2-6, with 7 nucleotides matching TRBD1. With V trimmed by 0 bases and J by 0 bases, 8 bases remained unmatched. CDR1 LGHNA and CDR2 YNFKEQ come from the germline V gene. This CDR3 is 19 amino acids long. CDR3: CASSQEIGTAISGANVLTF. CDR3 DNA sequence: TGTGCCAGCAGCCAAGAAATAGGGACAGCGATCTCTGGGGCCAACGTCCTGACTTTC.

The gene calls are TRBV5-5 and TRBJ2-2; tentatively, D is TRBD2 (6 bases). This CDR3 comprises 16 residues. V lost 0 bases and J 4 bases, leaving 13 bases between the germline ends. CDR1 is SGHKS and CDR2 is YYEKEE in the germline V gene (reference sequence). CDR3 protein: CASSLVRRGGTGELFF. The CDR3 nucleotides read TGTGCCAGCAGCTTGGTGCGGAGGGGTGGCACCGGGGAGCTGTTTTTT.

In regard to this clone: The junction differs from germline at one of its ends, possibly a read error. The rearrangement uses TRBV7-7 and TRBJ2-3; 7 bases fit TRBD2. CDR3 length: 16 amino acids. Germline assignment: CDR1 SSHAT and CDR2 FNYEAQ (reference sequence). In DNA form, the CDR3 reads TGTGCTAGCAGCTTAGGGACGGGGGGACCCACAGATACGCAGTATTTT. Protein product: CASSLGTGGPTDTQYF.

This chain uses TRBV2 with TRBJ2-1; D gene ambiguous. CDR3 length: 13 amino acids. Germline CDR1 reads SNHLY; CDR2 reads FYNNEI. V lost 4 bases and J 5 bases, leaving 9 bases between the germline ends. CDR3 sequence reads: CASSVVSNNEQFF. The CDR3 DNA is TGTGCCAGCAGTGTGGTCAGTAACAATGAGCAGTTCTTC.

The chain combines TRBV18 with TRBJ1-2; 10 nucleotides line up with TRBD1. The germline CDR1 and CDR2 sequences are KGHSH and LQKENI. The CDR3 loop spans 13 amino acids. Unmatched junction bases numbered 4, after V lost 5 bases and J lost 7 bases. CDR3 bases: TGTGCCAGCTCAGCCGGGACAGGGGTTGGCTACACCTTC. Translation: CASSAGTGVGYTF.

The rearrangement uses TRBV5-1 and TRBJ1-4, with D unclear. CDR3 size: 14 residues. Germline V gene sequence: CDR1 SGHRS, CDR2 YFSETQ. Deletions cut 3 bases from V and 0 bases from J, with 6 bases between. Written as DNA, the CDR3 is TGCGCCAGCAGCTCGTCCCCAACTAATGAAAAACTGTTTTTT. Amino acids: CASSSSPTNEKLFF.

The chain joins TRBV19 to TRBJ1-2; D remains unclear. Per germline, CDR1 LNHDA and CDR2 SQIVND (reference sequence). Trimming pared 3 bases from V and 7 bases from J, leaving 9 bases between. This CDR3 region has 12 residues. The CDR3 bases are TGTGCCAGTAGTATTCCTCGGGTTGGCTACACCTTC. Encoded protein: CASSIPRVGYTF.

The rearrangement links TRBV5-1 to TRBJ1-1; TRBD1 matches 10 bases. CDR3 length equals 15 residues. Germline trimming cut 4 bases from V and 1 base from J; bases unmatched to any gene: 4. Germline-derived CDR1 and CDR2 are SGHRS and YFSETQ. The CDR3 protein is CASSRDRGQNTEAFF. The CDR3 DNA follows: TGCGCCAGCAGCCGTGACAGGGGGCAGAACACTGAAGCTTTCTTT.

The gene calls are TRBV6-1 and TRBJ1-2; D is ambiguous. Germline CDR1 reads MNHNS; CDR2 reads SASEGT. V was pared by 9 bases and J by 0 bases, with 8 bases between. The CDR3 runs to 12 residues. CDR3 coding DNA: TGTGCCAGGCGGGAAGCTAACTATGGCTACACCTTC. Its translation: CARREANYGYTF.

The rearrangement links TRBV7-3 to TRBJ2-5; 11 bases align to TRBD2. This CDR3 is built from 18 residues. CDR1 and CDR2 (germline): SGHTA, FQGTGA. With V trimmed by 2 bases and J by 1 base, 9 bases remained unmatched. The CDR3 loop reads CASSLLGRGLAVQETQYF. CDR3 nucleotide sequence: TGTGCCAGCAGCTTATTGGGTAGGGGACTAGCGGTCCAAGAGACCCAGTACTTC.

The V gene is TRBV29-1, the J gene TRBJ2-1; 8 bases are a match to TRBD1. This CDR3 has 15 amino acids. Unmatched junction bases numbered 11, after V lost 4 bases and J lost 6 bases. CDR1 and CDR2 (germline): SQVTM, ANQGSEA. CDR3 region: CSVVFVQGDLNEQFF. Written as DNA, the CDR3 is TGCAGCGTTGTTTTTGTACAGGGGGATCTCAATGAGCAGTTCTTC.

V usage is TRBV9 and J usage is TRBJ2-2, with D possibly being TRBD2 (5 bases). V was cut by 0 bases and J by 3 bases, with 9 bases left in between. CDR1 is SGDLS and CDR2 is YYNGEE in the germline V gene. CDR3 length: 15 residues. CDR3 in amino acids: CASSVAGVDTGELFF. The CDR3 bases are TGTGCCAGCAGCGTAGCCGGGGTTGACACCGGGGAGCTGTTTTTT.

This chain joins TRBV13 and TRBJ2-7; 8 bases match TRBD2. V shed 3 bases, J shed 3 bases, and the junction held 7 bases outside the gene matches. Germline assignment: CDR1 PRHDT and CDR2 FYEKMQ (reference sequence). This CDR3 comprises 15 residues. This CDR3 is CASSFQRGSNYEQYF. CDR3 nucleotides: TGTGCCAGCAGCTTCCAGCGGGGGAGTAACTACGAGCAGTACTTC.

This clone occurred a few times. The DNA of the CDR3 is TGTGCCAGCAGTTCTGCGGGATTATACGAGCAGTACTTC. It encodes CASSSAGLYEQYF. V is TRBV6-5 and J is TRBJ2-7; D might be TRBD2 (6 bases). The CDR3 contains 13 residues. Germline CDR1 MNHEY, CDR2 SVGAGI. Between the trimmed V and J ends, which lost 4 bases and 4 bases, there was a span of 11 bases.

V gene TRBV10-3 combines with J gene TRBJ1-3; D is uncertain. The V gene's germline CDR1 is ENHRY and CDR2 SYGVKD. The CDR3 spans 12 residues. The V end was cut by 11 bases, the J end by 0 bases, with 8 bases between. CDR3 region: CALRGSGNTIYF. The CDR3 DNA reads as TGTGCCTTAAGAGGCTCTGGAAACACCATATATTTT.

The chain links TRBV7-2 to TRBJ2-5, with 10 bases fitting TRBD2. The CDR3 sequence is 16 residues long. With 2 bases clipped from V and 5 bases from J, the junction kept 8 bases outside the gene matches. Germline lookup yields CDR1 SGHTA and CDR2 FQGNSA. The CDR3 loop reads CASSLLGLAGVETQYF. The CDR3 nucleotides are TGTGCCAGCAGCTTACTGGGCCTAGCGGGAGTTGAGACCCAGTACTTC. The variable domain in full, completed from reference TRBV7-2 and TRBJ2-5, reads GAGVSQSPSNKVTEKGKDVELRCDPISGHTALYWYRQSLGQGLEFLIYFQGNSAPDKSGLPSDRFSAERTGGSVSTLTIQRTQQEDSAVYLCASSLLGLAGVETQYFGPGTRLLVL.